The entry below gives a single T cell receptor (beta chain) sequence along with its context. The antigen is unknown. Expressed TCRB transcripts were sequenced because the isolated RNA had all been reverse transcribed beforehand. The method was immunoSEQ multiplex PCR; TCRdb's version includes in-frame clones alone and lacks a portion of them. Here the sample spans about 900,000 clones, roughly 16% being singletons. These data originate in a study of beta chain features in type 1 diabetes. Whole-study context: No patient-donor differences in age, gender, total cells or subset yield.

The CDR3 runs 14 residues. Trimming at V came to 4 bases and at J to 7 bases, leaving 7 bases not matched to a gene. The germline gives CDR1 SGHVS, CDR2 FQNEAQ. General study results and limits: Researchers reported that naive, central memory and Treg TCRB repertoires appeared more similar in patients than in healthy donors.

The sequence derives from a woman under 30 in good health. Material for sequencing was naive CD4+ T cells from blood. The gene calls are TRBV7-8 and TRBJ1-2, with 9 bases lining up with TRBD1. This CDR3 is CASSSNTGGFGYTF. The CDR3 region has the DNA TGTGCCAGCAGCTCGAACACAGGGGGCTTTGGCTACACCTTC.